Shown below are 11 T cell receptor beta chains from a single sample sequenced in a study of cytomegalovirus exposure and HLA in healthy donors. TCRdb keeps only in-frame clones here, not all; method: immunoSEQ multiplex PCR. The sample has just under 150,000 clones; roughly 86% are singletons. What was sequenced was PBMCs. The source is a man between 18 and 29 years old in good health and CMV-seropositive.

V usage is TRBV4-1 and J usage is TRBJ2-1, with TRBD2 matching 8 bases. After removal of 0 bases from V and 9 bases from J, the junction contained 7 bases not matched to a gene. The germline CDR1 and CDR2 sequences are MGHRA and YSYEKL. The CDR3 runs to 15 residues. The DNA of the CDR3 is TGCGCCAGCAGCCAAGACGGGAGGGCCTTGGGTGAGCAGTTCTTC. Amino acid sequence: CASSQDGRALGEQFF.

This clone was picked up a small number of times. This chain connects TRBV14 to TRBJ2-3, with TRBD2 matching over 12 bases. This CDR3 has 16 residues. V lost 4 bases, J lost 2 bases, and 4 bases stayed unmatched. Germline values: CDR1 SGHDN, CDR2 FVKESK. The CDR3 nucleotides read TGTGCCAGCAGCCGGACTAGCGGGACGATCACAGATACGCAGTATTTT. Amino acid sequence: CASSRTSGTITDTQYF.

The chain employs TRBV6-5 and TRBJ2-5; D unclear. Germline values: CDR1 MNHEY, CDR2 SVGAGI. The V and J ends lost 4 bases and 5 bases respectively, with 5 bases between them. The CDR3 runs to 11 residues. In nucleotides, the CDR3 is TGTGCCAGCAGTTTGAGGGAGACCCAGTACTTC. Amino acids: CASSLRETQYF.

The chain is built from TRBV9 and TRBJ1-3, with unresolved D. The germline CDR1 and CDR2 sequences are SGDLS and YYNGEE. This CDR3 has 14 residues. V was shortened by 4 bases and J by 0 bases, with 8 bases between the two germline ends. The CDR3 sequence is CASSPSPSGNTIYF. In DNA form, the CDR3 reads TGTGCCAGCAGCCCCTCCCCCTCTGGAAACACCATATATTTT.

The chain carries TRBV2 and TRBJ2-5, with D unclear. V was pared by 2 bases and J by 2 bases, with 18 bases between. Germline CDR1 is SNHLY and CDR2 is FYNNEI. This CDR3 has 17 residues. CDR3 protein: CASSERPTRQEQETQYF. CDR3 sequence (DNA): TGTGCCAGCAGTGAAAGACCCACACGGCAGGAACAAGAGACCCAGTACTTC.

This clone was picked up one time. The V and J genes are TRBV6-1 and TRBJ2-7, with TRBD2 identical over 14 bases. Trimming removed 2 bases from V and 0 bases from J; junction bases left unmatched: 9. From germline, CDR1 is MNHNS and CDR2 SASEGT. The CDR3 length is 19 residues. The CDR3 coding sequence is TGTGCCAGCAGTGAATTTGGACTAGCGGGAGGCCCGAGCTCCTACGAGCAGTACTTC. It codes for CASSEFGLAGGPSSYEQYF.

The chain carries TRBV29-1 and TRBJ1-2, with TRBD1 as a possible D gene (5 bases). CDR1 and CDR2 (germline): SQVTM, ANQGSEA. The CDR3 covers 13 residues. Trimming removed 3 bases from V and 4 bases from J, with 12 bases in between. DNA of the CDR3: TGCAGCGTTGAGCGGGGGTTGGGCTATGGCTACACCTTC. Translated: CSVERGLGYGYTF.

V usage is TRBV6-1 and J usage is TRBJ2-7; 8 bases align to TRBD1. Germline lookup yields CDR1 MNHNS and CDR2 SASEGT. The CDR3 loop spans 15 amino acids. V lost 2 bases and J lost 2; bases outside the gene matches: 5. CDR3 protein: CASSEFGTGPYEQYF. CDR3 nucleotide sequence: TGTGCCAGCAGTGAATTTGGGACAGGCCCCTACGAGCAGTACTTC.

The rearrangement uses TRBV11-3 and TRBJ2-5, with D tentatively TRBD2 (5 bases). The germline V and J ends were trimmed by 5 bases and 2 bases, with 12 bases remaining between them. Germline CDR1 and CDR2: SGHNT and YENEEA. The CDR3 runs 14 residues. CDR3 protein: CASSPTGSQETQYF. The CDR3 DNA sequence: TGTGCCAGCAGCCCGACGGGGAGTCAAGAGACCCAGTACTTC.

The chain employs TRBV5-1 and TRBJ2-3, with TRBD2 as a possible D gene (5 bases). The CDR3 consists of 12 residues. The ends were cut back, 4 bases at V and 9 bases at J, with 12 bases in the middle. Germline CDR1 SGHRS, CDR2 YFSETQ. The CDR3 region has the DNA TGCGCCAGCAGCCCGGACTGGAGAACGCAGTATTTT. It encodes CASSPDWRTQYF.

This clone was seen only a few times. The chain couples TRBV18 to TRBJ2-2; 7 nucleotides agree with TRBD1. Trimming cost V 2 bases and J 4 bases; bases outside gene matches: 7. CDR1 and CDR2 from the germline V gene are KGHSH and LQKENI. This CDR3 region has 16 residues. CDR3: CASSPLQGRGTGELFF. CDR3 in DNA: TGTGCCAGCTCACCATTACAGGGGCGCGGCACCGGGGAGCTGTTTTTT.